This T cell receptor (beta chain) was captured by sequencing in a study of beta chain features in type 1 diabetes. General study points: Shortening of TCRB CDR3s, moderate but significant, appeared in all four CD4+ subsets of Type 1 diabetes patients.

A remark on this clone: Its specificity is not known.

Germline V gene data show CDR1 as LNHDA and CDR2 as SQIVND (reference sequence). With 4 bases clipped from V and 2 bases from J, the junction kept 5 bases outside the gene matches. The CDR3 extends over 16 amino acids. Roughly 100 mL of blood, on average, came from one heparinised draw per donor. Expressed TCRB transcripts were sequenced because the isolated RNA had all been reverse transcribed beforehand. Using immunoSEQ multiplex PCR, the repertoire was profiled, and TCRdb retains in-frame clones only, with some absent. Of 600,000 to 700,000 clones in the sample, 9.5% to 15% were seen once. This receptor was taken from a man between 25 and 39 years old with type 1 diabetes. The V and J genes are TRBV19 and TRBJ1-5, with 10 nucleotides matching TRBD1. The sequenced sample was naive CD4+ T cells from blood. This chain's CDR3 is CASSTLGQGGNQPQHF. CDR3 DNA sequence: TGTGCCAGTAGTACGCTTGGACAGGGGGGCAATCAGCCCCAGCATTTT.